Below, 18 T cell receptor beta chains from the same sample are listed, as sequenced in a study of cytomegalovirus exposure and HLA in healthy donors. Data came from immunoSEQ multiplex PCR; TCRdb stores just in-frame clones and leaves some out. The sample records some 150,000 clones, 85% to 90% being singletons. Sequenced sample: PBMCs. These receptors originate from a woman aged 18-29 years in good health and CMV-seropositive.

The chain employs TRBV28 and TRBJ1-2; 9 positions agree with TRBD1. V gave up 6 bases and J gave up 8 bases; unmatched junction bases: 16. This CDR3 is built from 16 residues. CDR1 is MDHEN, CDR2 SYDVKM, per germline. CDR3 residues: CASSPSTGGLSRGYTF. The CDR3 DNA reads TGTGCCAGCAGCCCTTCAACAGGGGGCTTATCGAGGGGCTACACCTTC.

This chain uses TRBV28 with TRBJ2-4; no clear D. There are 11 residues in the CDR3. Germline CDR1 and CDR2: MDHEN and SYDVKM. The V gene lost 5 bases and the J gene lost 8 bases, with 7 bases spanning the gap. The CDR3 bases are TGTGCCAGCAGTGAGGCGGACATTCAGTACTTC. Protein: CASSEADIQYF.

The V gene is TRBV9, the J gene TRBJ2-3; possibly TRBD2 for D (5 bases). Trimming took off 0 bases at V and 5 bases at J, with 13 bases between the two ends. CDR1 is SGDLS and CDR2 is YYNGEE in the germline V gene. The CDR3 loop spans 15 amino acids. The CDR3 reads CASSVAGRGGDTQYF. In DNA, the CDR3 is TGTGCCAGCAGCGTAGCTGGCCGGGGTGGAGATACGCAGTATTTT.

The J gene is TRBJ1-1, the V gene TRBV10-3; D may be TRBD1 (5 bases). Germline loops: CDR1 ENHRY, CDR2 SYGVKD. Trimming stripped 9 bases from V and 4 bases from J, with 12 bases between. CDR3 size: 12 residues. CDR3 coding DNA: TGTGCCATACGGGGGGATGGCACTGAAGCTTTCTTT. It is translated as CAIRGDGTEAFF.

The chain carries TRBV7-3 and TRBJ2-7, with TRBD2 identical over 7 bases. Germline V CDR1 and CDR2: SGHTA, FQGTGA. CDR3 size: 15 residues. J was trimmed by 6 bases and V by 0 bases; bases with no gene match: 8. CDR3 in DNA: TGTGCCAGCAGCTTAACTCCCCTAGCGGCGGGCGAGCAGTACTTC. Amino acids: CASSLTPLAAGEQYF.

This clone has a single count. The rearrangement links TRBV30 to TRBJ2-7, with D maybe TRBD1 (6 bases). The CDR3 length is 14 residues. V shed 3 bases and J shed 4 bases, with 16 bases lying between them. In germline, CDR1 is GTSNPN, CDR2 SVGIG (reference sequence). The CDR3 is CAWSPGPDSYEQYF. The CDR3 DNA sequence: TGTGCCTGGAGCCCGGGGCCGGACAGTTACGAGCAGTACTTC.

Turning to this clone: At the DNA level, this CDR3 is encoded by other sequences in the same sample as well. The chain employs TRBV18 and TRBJ2-5; TRBD1 aligns across 10 bases. Germline loops: CDR1 KGHSH, CDR2 LQKENI. There are 15 residues in the CDR3. Germline trimming cut 2 bases from V and 1 base from J; bases unmatched to any gene: 1. The CDR3 sequence is CASSPRTGGQETQYF. The DNA of the CDR3 is TGTGCCAGCTCACCAAGGACAGGGGGCCAAGAGACCCAGTACTTC.

Concerning this clone itself: The junction does not match germline at one end; this may be a read error. The chain combines TRBV7-7 with TRBJ2-2, with unresolved D. Germline V gene data show CDR1 as SSHAT and CDR2 as FNYEAQ (reference sequence). CDR3 length: 16 amino acids. CDR3 loop: CASSNPSGGGTGELFF. The CDR3 DNA reads TGTGCTAGCAGCAACCCGAGTGGCGGCGGCACCGGGGAGCTGTTTTTT.

A single count supports this clone. The chain has TRBV7-3 and TRBJ2-5; 8 nucleotides line up with TRBD1. Germline CDR1 is SGHTA and CDR2 is FQGTGA. This CDR3 comprises 15 residues. The trim removed 4 bases at V and 1 base at J, leaving 5 bases unmatched. CDR3 coding DNA: TGTGCCAGCAGCTCCTTCGGACAGGGCCAAGAGACCCAGTACTTC. This translates into CASSSFGQGQETQYF.

The CDR3 nucleotides are TGTGCCAGCAGCTTAGTTGGCAATAACTATGGCTACACCTTC. Protein: CASSLVGNNYGYTF. The chain employs TRBV7-9 and TRBJ1-2; unclear D gene. CDR3 length equals 14 residues. Germline V lookup: CDR1 SEHNR, CDR2 FQNEAQ (reference sequence). Trimming took off 1 base at V and 1 base at J, with 7 bases between the two ends.

This chain joins TRBV11-2 and TRBJ1-2; D gene unclear. Germline lookup yields CDR1 SGHAT and CDR2 FQNNGV. Deletions cut 4 bases from V and 4 bases from J, with 10 bases between. The CDR3 contains 13 residues. The CDR3 region is CASSSGLIYGYTF. The CDR3 DNA sequence: TGTGCCAGCAGCTCCGGACTGATCTATGGCTACACCTTC.

The genes are TRBV19 and TRBJ2-7, with 8 bases fitting TRBD2. Germline-derived CDR1 and CDR2 are LNHDA and SQIVND (reference sequence). There are 15 residues in the CDR3. Trimming cost V 2 bases and J 6 bases; bases outside gene matches: 9. This chain's CDR3 is CASSIMAGGPREQYF. In DNA form, the CDR3 reads TGTGCCAGTAGTATAATGGCGGGGGGCCCGCGCGAGCAGTACTTC. Together with reference TRBV19 and TRBJ2-7, the CDR3 gives the full variable domain: DGGITQSPKYLFRKEGQNVTLSCEQNLNHDAMYWYRQDPGQGLRLIYYSQIVNDFQKGDIAEGYSVSREKKESFPLTVTSAQKNPTAFYLCASSIMAGGPREQYFGPGTRLTVT.

This clone was counted once. The rearrangement links TRBV27 to TRBJ2-7, with TRBD1 matching over 9 bases. Germline V CDR1 and CDR2: MNHEY, SMNVEV (reference sequence). The trim removed 1 base at V and 2 bases at J, leaving 9 bases unmatched. This CDR3 comprises 17 residues. The CDR3 coding sequence is TGTGCCAGCAGTTTATTAGGGACAGGGTTAGGAGCCTACGAGCAGTACTTC. It specifies CASSLLGTGLGAYEQYF.

This rearrangement joins TRBV6-1 to TRBJ2-7; perhaps TRBD2 as D (5 bases). Deletions cut 3 bases from V and 0 bases from J, with 15 bases between. This CDR3 has 16 residues. Germline CDR1 is MNHNS and CDR2 is SASEGT. CDR3 sequence: CASSDQPLGSSYEQYF. CDR3 in DNA: TGTGCCAGCAGTGATCAACCCCTGGGGAGCTCCTACGAGCAGTACTTC.

The rearrangement uses TRBV10-2 and TRBJ1-5; D is perhaps TRBD1 (5 bases). The germline gives CDR1 WSHSY, CDR2 SAAADI. The CDR3 contains 13 residues. V lost 4 bases to trimming and J lost 4 bases, with 8 bases between them. This chain's CDR3 is CASSVQGNQPQHF. CDR3 sequence (DNA): TGCGCCAGCAGTGTCCAGGGTAATCAGCCCCAGCATTTT.

This clone has just one count. This chain links TRBV30 with TRBJ1-5, with TRBD1 matching over 9 bases. With V trimmed by 7 bases and J by 2 bases, 6 bases remained unmatched. The CDR3 is 14 residues long. Germline V gene lookup returns CDR1 GTSNPN and CDR2 SVGIG (reference sequence). CDR3 loop: CALGQGRGNQPQHF. The CDR3 DNA reads TGTGCCTTGGGACAGGGAAGGGGCAATCAGCCCCAGCATTTT. Full variable domain (missing parts from reference TRBV30 and TRBJ1-5): SQTIHQWPATLVQPVGSPLSLECTVEGTSNPNLYWYRQAAGRGLQLLFYSVGIGQISSEVPQNLSASRPQDRQFILSSKKLLLSDSGFYLCALGQGRGNQPQHFGDGTRLSIL.

The CDR3 coding sequence is TGCGCCAGCAGCCAAGTCCAAGACAGGGCTGGGGAGCAGTACTTC. Amino acids: CASSQVQDRAGEQYF. The V gene is TRBV4-1, the J gene TRBJ2-7; 7 bases align to TRBD1. The CDR3 sequence is 15 residues long. Per the germline V gene, CDR1 is MGHRA and CDR2 is YSYEKL. J gave up 7 bases and V 1 base, and 10 bases lay outside the gene matches.

The chain links TRBV29-1 to TRBJ1-1; TRBD1 aligns across 7 bases. Germline V lookup: CDR1 SQVTM, CDR2 ANQGSEA. The CDR3 runs 13 residues. The CDR3 coding sequence is TGCAGTTTACAGGGGAGGATGAACACTGAAGCTTTCTTT. Its protein is CSLQGRMNTEAFF. Complete variable domain (other parts from reference TRBV29-1 and TRBJ1-1): SAVISQKPSRDICQRGTSLTIQCQVDSQVTMMFWYRQQPGQSLTLIATANQGSEATYESGFVIDKFPISRPNLTFSTLTVSNMSPEDSSIYLCSLQGRMNTEAFFGQGTRLTVV.